One and the same sample provided the 25 T cell receptor beta chains below, sequenced in a study of blood T cells in healthy people across ages. A second roughly 7 to 11 cycle PCR used barcoded and J-beta primers. TCRdb independently ran MiXCR on the 5' RACE reads; one entry per CDR3 protein. Among 760,000 or so distinct CDR3 sequences listed, roughly 25% were seen once. This same sample was also taken into another study, of T cells of mothers and their children.

Specimen: blood. The receptors originated from a boy aged 5-17 years in good health.

This clonotype has only a few counts. The chain recombines TRBV2 with TRBJ2-2, with 9 positions matching TRBD1. Germline assignment: CDR1 SNHLY and CDR2 FYNNEI. This CDR3 has 15 residues. V lost 6 bases and J lost 6; bases outside the gene matches: 8. As DNA, the CDR3 is TGTGCCAGCAGGTGGGGGACAGGGAATCCCGGGGAGCTGTTTTTT. It translates to CASRWGTGNPGELFF.

The chain uses TRBV28 and TRBJ2-5, with a tentative D call TRBD2 (5 bases). The DNA end is a closer match to TRBJ2-1, so the J assignment may be wrong. The germline CDR1 and CDR2 sequences are MDHEN and SYDVKM. This CDR3 is built from 18 residues. The CDR3 loop is CASSFARVRADRYNEQFF. In DNA form, the CDR3 reads TGTGCCAGCAGCTTTGCTCGGGTGCGGGCCGACCGTTACAATGAGCAGTTCTTC.

The rearrangement joins TRBV28 to TRBJ1-2; TRBD1 is a possible D gene (5 bases). This CDR3 region has 14 residues. The germline CDR1 and CDR2 sequences are MDHEN and SYDVKM. Trimming pared 6 bases from V and 1 base from J, leaving 12 bases between. This CDR3 is CASSHSQDNYGYTF. The CDR3 DNA is TGTGCCAGCAGCCACTCACAGGATAACTATGGCTACACCTTC.

This clonotype has just a few counts. The gene calls are TRBV6-5 and TRBJ1-5; perhaps TRBD1 as D (5 bases). The CDR3 runs 15 residues. Looked up from germline, CDR1 is MNHEY and CDR2 is SVGAGI. The V end was cut by 6 bases, the J end by 2 bases, with 14 bases between. CDR3: CASSETLGGNQPQHF. CDR3 nucleotide sequence: TGTGCCAGCAGCGAGACCCTGGGGGGCAATCAGCCCCAGCATTTT.

This clonotype turned up a few times. The gene calls are TRBV2 and TRBJ1-5; D possibly corresponds to TRBD1 (6 bases). Germline CDR1 reads SNHLY; CDR2 reads FYNNEI. The CDR3 is made up of 15 amino acids. V gave up 4 bases and J gave up 5 bases, with 15 bases separating them. The CDR3: CASSVSGNRDQPQHF. The CDR3 bases are TGTGCCAGCAGTGTATCTGGGAACAGGGATCAGCCCCAGCATTTT.

The table lists this clonotype with a few counts. The chain employs TRBV7-9 and TRBJ2-5; TRBD1 matches at 8 bases. V trimming: 2 bases; J trimming: 5 bases; junction bases outside the gene matches: 10. Germline-derived CDR1 and CDR2 are SEHNR and FQNEAQ (reference sequence). CDR3 length: 16 residues. The CDR3 protein is CASSLIQPGGAETQYF. The CDR3 nucleotides read TGTGCCAGCAGCTTAATTCAGCCAGGGGGCGCGGAGACCCAGTACTTC.

This clonotype was picked up a small number of times. The chain has TRBV7-3 and TRBJ2-1; D uncertain. The CDR3 runs 13 residues. Trimming shortened V by 1 base and J by 9 bases, and 10 bases separated the two germline ends. CDR1 is SGHTA and CDR2 is FQGTGA in the germline V gene. The CDR3 nucleotides are TGTGCCAGCAGCTTAATGCCAAATGGTGAGCAGTTCTTC. It translates to CASSLMPNGEQFF.

This clonotype was counted a few times. The rearrangement links TRBV25-1 to TRBJ1-4; 9 bases align to TRBD1. J lost 5 bases, V lost 1 base, and 2 bases had no gene match. Germline CDR1 MGHDK, CDR2 SYGVNS. The CDR3 is 15 residues long. CDR3 residues: CASSEWGTGNEKLFF. CDR3 sequence (DNA): TGTGCCAGCAGTGAATGGGGGACAGGGAATGAAAAACTGTTTTTT.

In its sample, this clonotype was seen a few times. The chain couples TRBV5-1 to TRBJ2-5, with 7 bases matching TRBD1. The germline V gene encodes CDR1 SGHRS and CDR2 YFSETQ. The J segment lost 3 bases and the V segment lost 4 bases, leaving 9 bases of the junction unmatched. The CDR3 runs to 15 residues. CDR3 nucleotides: TGCGCCAGCAGCGTGGGGGTCGGGACAGAAGAGACCCAGTACTTC. Translated: CASSVGVGTEETQYF.

This clonotype was counted a single time. The chain recombines TRBV12-3 or TRBV12-4 with TRBJ2-3; D is unclear. Trimming took off 8 bases at V and 2 bases at J, with 5 bases between the two ends. The CDR3 runs to 11 residues. This CDR3 reads CASEDTDTQYF. CDR3 bases: TGTGCCAGCGAGGACACAGATACGCAGTATTTT.

This sequence joins TRBV27 and TRBJ2-1, with D perhaps assigned TRBD1 or TRBD2 (5 bases each). Trimming stripped 6 bases from V and 1 base from J, with 13 bases between. This CDR3 has 15 residues. In germline, CDR1 is MNHEY, CDR2 SMNVEV (reference sequence). CDR3 region: CASSEGLRSYNEQFF. The CDR3 nucleotides are TGTGCCAGCAGCGAGGGGTTACGATCCTACAATGAGCAGTTCTTC.

This clonotype turned up a few times. The chain couples TRBV20-1 to TRBJ2-2; possibly TRBD1 for D (5 bases). Trimming left V 6 bases short and J 6 bases short, with 17 bases between. This CDR3 region has 14 residues. The V gene's germline CDR1 is DFQATT and CDR2 SNEGSKA (reference sequence). CDR3 coding DNA: TGCAGTGCACCCGCTCAGGGTTTACCCGGGGAGCTGTTTTTT. Its protein product is CSAPAQGLPGELFF.

This clonotype was counted only a few times. V is TRBV7-9 and J is TRBJ2-1; D may correspond to TRBD1 or TRBD2 (5 bases each). From germline, CDR1 is SEHNR and CDR2 FQNEAQ (reference sequence). This CDR3 region has 19 residues. The V and J ends lost 3 bases and 6 bases respectively, with 27 bases between them. The DNA of the CDR3 is TGTGCCAGCAGCTTCTCCGGGACGGAGGAGGTCATTCCGGGCAATGAGCAGTTCTTC. This gives the protein CASSFSGTEEVIPGNEQFF.

This chain connects TRBV29-1 to TRBJ2-1; D gene ambiguous. The CDR3 runs 13 residues. Germline CDR1 reads SQVTM; CDR2 reads ANQGSEA. Trimming cost V 6 bases and J 11 bases, with 20 bases left between them. The CDR3 reads CSVAQVLRKKQFF. The CDR3 coding sequence is TGCAGCGTGGCCCAAGTTTTGCGGAAAAAGCAGTTCTTC.

The V gene is TRBV20-1, the J gene TRBJ2-5; 8 bases match TRBD1. Trimming cost V 5 bases and J 3 bases; bases outside gene matches: 14. CDR1 is DFQATT and CDR2 is SNEGSKA in the germline V gene (reference sequence). This CDR3 is 16 amino acids long. The CDR3 region is CSADASDRGGEETQYF. The DNA of the CDR3 is TGCAGTGCTGACGCCTCCGACAGGGGAGGTGAAGAGACCCAGTACTTC.

This clonotype was seen only a few times. The rearrangement uses TRBV7-2 and TRBJ2-1; tentative D call: TRBD2 (5 bases). The CDR3 sequence is 15 residues long. Trimming stripped 5 bases from V and 4 bases from J, with 15 bases between. Per germline, CDR1 SGHTA and CDR2 FQGNSA. The CDR3 loop reads CASSQTGLAYNEQFF. The CDR3 nucleotides are TGTGCCAGCAGCCAGACCGGGCTAGCTTACAATGAGCAGTTCTTC.

There are a few counts of this clonotype. This rearrangement joins TRBV6-2 or TRBV6-3 to TRBJ2-7; 8 nucleotides align to TRBD1. This CDR3 comprises 15 residues. CDR1 is MNHEY, CDR2 SVGEGT, per germline. V lost 4 bases to trimming and J lost 0 bases; unmatched junction nucleotides: 5. The CDR3 loop reads CASSWDRRSSYEQYF. As DNA, the CDR3 is TGTGCCAGCAGTTGGGACAGGAGGAGCTCCTACGAGCAGTACTTC.

The chain has TRBV5-1 and TRBJ1-2; D remains ambiguous. Germline V CDR1 and CDR2: SGHRS, YFSETQ. The length of the CDR3 is 13 residues. Trimming left V 0 bases short and J 3 bases short, with 6 bases between. CDR3 DNA: TGCGCCAGCAGCTTGGACGGGGACTATGGCTACACCTTC. This translates into CASSLDGDYGYTF.

V is TRBV20-1 and J is TRBJ2-3; unclear D gene. CDR3 length equals 13 residues. CDR1 and CDR2 (germline): DFQATT, SNEGSKA (reference sequence). The CDR3 is CSLYPGSTDTQYF. The CDR3 nucleotides are TGCAGCCTCTACCCGGGTAGCACAGATACGCAGTATTTT.

This chain connects TRBV5-6 to TRBJ1-2; D is uncertain. Germline lookup yields CDR1 SGHDT and CDR2 YYEEEE. The V gene lost 0 bases and the J gene lost 3 bases, with 12 bases spanning the gap. This CDR3 comprises 15 residues. The DNA for the CDR3 is TGTGCCAGCAGCTTGGCCGGTCCTCTCGACTATGGCTACACCTTC. Translating it yields CASSLAGPLDYGYTF.

The genes are TRBV4-2 and TRBJ2-5; the D call may be TRBD1 or TRBD2 (6 bases each). Germline V CDR1 and CDR2: LGHNA, YNFKEQ. This CDR3 spans 16 amino acids. Trimming stripped 1 base from V and 4 bases from J, with 16 bases between. The CDR3 DNA is TGTGCCAGCAGCCAAGTGGGGGGCAGCTTGATAGAGACCCAGTACTTC. It is translated as CASSQVGGSLIETQYF.

The chain has TRBV20-1 and TRBJ1-1, with a tentative D call TRBD1 (5 bases). Germline V gene sequence: CDR1 DFQATT, CDR2 SNEGSKA (reference sequence). This CDR3 has 14 residues. V lost 0 bases and J lost 1, with 9 bases in between. The CDR3 loop reads CSARDLTGNTEAFF. The CDR3 coding sequence is TGCAGTGCTAGAGACCTAACAGGGAACACTGAAGCTTTCTTT.

The chain carries TRBV15 and TRBJ2-1; a weak D match, TRBD2 (6 bases). Germline CDR1 and CDR2: LNHNV and YYDKDF (reference sequence). Trimming left V 6 bases short and J 9 bases short, with 21 bases between. CDR3 length equals 15 residues. In nucleotides, the CDR3 is TGTGCCACCAGGGGAGTGACTAGAAGCGACAGTGAGCAGTTCTTC. Translated, it gives CATRGVTRSDSEQFF.

The V and J genes are TRBV7-8 and TRBJ2-1; TRBD2 is a possible D gene (6 bases). This CDR3 region has 12 residues. CDR1 SGHVS and CDR2 FQNEAQ come from the germline V gene. Trimming pared 2 bases from V and 9 bases from J, leaving 8 bases between. The CDR3 region has the DNA TGTGCCAGCAGCTTAACTAGCCCTGAGCAGTTCTTC. Translating gives CASSLTSPEQFF.

The rearrangement uses TRBV20-1 and TRBJ2-7; D unclear. The CDR3 has 15 residues. Trimming cost V 5 bases and J 0 bases, with 17 bases left between them. Germline V CDR1 and CDR2: DFQATT, SNEGSKA (reference sequence). The CDR3 coding sequence is TGCAGTGCTTTCTCGCATACGCTCAGCTCCTACGAGCAGTACTTC. This sequence encodes CSAFSHTLSSYEQYF.